Each of the 19 T cell receptor beta chains below was sequenced from the same sample in a study of OX40 agonist ivuxolimab in advanced cancers. TCRdb keeps only in-frame clones here, not all; method: immunoSEQ multiplex PCR. The sample has 52,000 or so clones, less than 90% seen once. This specimen was CD4+ or CD8+ T cells sorted from blood, taken in a trial of the OX40 agonist ivuxolimab. These receptors came from an adult with an advanced solid tumor such as melanoma, head and neck, liver or kidney cancer.

The gene calls are TRBV7-2 and TRBJ1-6; D unclear. This CDR3 has 14 amino acids. V was cut by 0 bases and J by 8 bases, with 8 bases left in between. From germline, CDR1 is SGHTA and CDR2 FQGNSA. The chain's CDR3 is CASSLALRDSPLHF. CDR3 nucleotides: TGTGCCAGCAGCTTAGCCCTTCGAGATTCACCCCTCCACTTT.

The rearrangement joins TRBV28 to TRBJ1-4; D may be TRBD1 (6 bases). V lost 8 bases, J lost 4 bases, and 14 bases lay in between. The CDR3 totals 14 residues. Germline values: CDR1 MDHEN, CDR2 SYDVKM. The CDR3 reads CASSQGGGNEKLFF. The CDR3 DNA sequence: TGTGCCAGCTCGCAGGGAGGGGGTAATGAAAAACTGTTTTTT.

The chain joins TRBV29-1 to TRBJ2-3; TRBD1 matches at 8 bases. The J segment lost 4 bases and the V segment lost 4 bases, leaving 7 bases of the junction unmatched. The germline V gene encodes CDR1 SQVTM and CDR2 ANQGSEA. This CDR3 has 14 amino acids. This CDR3 reads CSVGGTGVSDTQYF. DNA for the CDR3: TGCAGCGTTGGCGGGACAGGTGTATCAGATACGCAGTATTTT.

The table lists this clone with a few counts. J is TRBJ2-1 and V is TRBV7-9, with TRBD2 matching over 13 bases. J lost 10 bases, V lost 4 bases, and 4 bases had no gene match. The CDR3 has 14 residues. Germline values: CDR1 SEHNR, CDR2 FQNEAQ (reference sequence). The CDR3 DNA reads TGTGCCAGCAGCTCCTGGACTAGCGGGGGAGAGCAGTTCTTC. This sequence encodes CASSSWTSGGEQFF.

This clone was observed a handful of times. V and J are TRBV5-1 and TRBJ1-5; no firm D call. Germline-derived CDR1 and CDR2 are SGHRS and YFSETQ. The CDR3 is 15 amino acids. Between the trimmed V and J ends, which lost 5 bases and 1 base, there was a span of 13 bases. In DNA form, the CDR3 reads TGCGCCAGCAGTTCGGGAGGGCTGAGCAATCAGCCCCAGCATTTT. It specifies CASSSGGLSNQPQHF.

This clone was recorded only once. The chain is built from TRBV6-5 and TRBJ1-2; D remains ambiguous. The V and J ends lost 2 bases and 7 bases respectively, with 14 bases between them. The CDR3 runs 14 residues. The V gene's germline CDR1 is MNHEY and CDR2 SVGAGI. The CDR3 reads CASSYEMKRLGYTF. CDR3 nucleotide sequence: TGTGCCAGCAGTTACGAAATGAAGCGCCTTGGCTACACCTTC.

The J gene is TRBJ1-5, the V gene TRBV30, with a weak D call TRBD1 (5 bases). With 2 bases removed from V and 1 base from J, the gap between germline ends came to 9 bases. From germline, CDR1 is GTSNPN and CDR2 SVGIG (reference sequence). The length of the CDR3 is 14 residues. CDR3 sequence (DNA): TGTGCCTGGAGTTCTGGGACGAGCAATCAGCCCCAGCATTTT. Translated: CAWSSGTSNQPQHF. Full variable domain (rest looked up from reference TRBV30 and TRBJ1-5): SQTIHQWPATLVQPVGSPLSLECTVEGTSNPNLYWYRQAAGRGLQLLFYSVGIGQISSEVPQNLSASRPQDRQFILSSKKLLLSDSGFYLCAWSSGTSNQPQHFGDGTRLSIL.

This clone was counted only a few times. The rearrangement links TRBV11-3 to TRBJ2-1; D possibly corresponds to TRBD1 (5 bases). The CDR3 loop spans 14 amino acids. Trimming took off 8 bases at V and 8 bases at J, with 19 bases between the two ends. In germline, CDR1 is SGHNT, CDR2 YENEEA. The CDR3 protein is CASAPGREGDEQFF. The CDR3 DNA follows: TGTGCCAGCGCCCCGGGCAGGGAAGGTGATGAGCAGTTCTTC. Complete variable domain (other parts from reference TRBV11-3 and TRBJ2-1): EAGVVQSPRYKIIEKKQPVAFWCNPISGHNTLYWYLQNLGQGPELLIRYENEEAVDDSQLPKDRFSAERLKGVDSTLKIQPAELGDSAVYLCASAPGREGDEQFFGPGTRLTVL.

The V and J genes are TRBV5-5 and TRBJ1-3, with 9 bases aligning to TRBD1. Germline CDR1 reads SGHKS; CDR2 reads YYEKEE (reference sequence). The CDR3 runs 18 residues. V lost 3 bases, J lost 0 bases, and 10 bases stayed unmatched. CDR3 coding DNA: TGTGCCAGCAGCTACTCGTCCGGGACAGGGAGCTCTGGAAACACCATATATTTT. This translates into CASSYSSGTGSSGNTIYF. The full variable domain, completed using reference TRBV5-5 and TRBJ1-3, is DAGVTQSPTHLIKTRGQQVTLRCSPISGHKSVSWYQQVLGQGPQFIFQYYEKEERGRGNFPDRFSARQFPNYSSELNVNALLLGDSALYLCASSYSSGTGSSGNTIYFGEGSWLTVV.

The chain uses TRBV6-5 and TRBJ2-3, with D perhaps TRBD1 or TRBD2 (5 bases each). Germline-derived CDR1 and CDR2 are MNHEY and SVGAGI. V lost 4 bases and J 2 bases, leaving 13 bases between the germline ends. The CDR3 covers 15 residues. CDR3: CASSSGTLSTDTQYF. The CDR3 region has the DNA TGTGCCAGCAGTTCCGGGACGTTATCCACAGATACGCAGTATTTT.

This clone occurred once. The CDR3 DNA reads as TGTGCCAGCAGCCAGACCGGGACTAGCGGGGCCGGGGAGCTGTTTTTT. This sequence encodes CASSQTGTSGAGELFF. V and J are TRBV4-2 and TRBJ2-2; TRBD2 agrees at 13 bases. With 3 bases clipped from V and 6 bases from J, the junction kept 4 bases outside the gene matches. The length of the CDR3 is 16 residues. Per the germline V gene, CDR1 is LGHNA and CDR2 is YNFKEQ.

J is TRBJ1-2 and V is TRBV28, with 7 bases identical to TRBD1. The CDR3 totals 14 residues. Germline CDR1 and CDR2: MDHEN and SYDVKM. The V segment lost 6 bases and the J segment 1 base; nucleotides outside the gene matches: 5. As DNA, the CDR3 is TGTGCCAGCAGAATACAGGGGTTTAACTATGGCTACACCTTC. This sequence encodes CASRIQGFNYGYTF.

This chain uses TRBV27 with TRBJ2-1, with 8 positions matching TRBD1. Germline V gene sequence: CDR1 MNHEY, CDR2 SMNVEV (reference sequence). V was clipped by 5 bases and J by 3 bases; unmatched bases: 12. There are 17 residues in the CDR3. CDR3 in DNA: TGTGCCAGCAGTCCCCGGGCAGGGGGCGGGGACTACAATGAGCAGTTCTTC. Amino acids: CASSPRAGGGDYNEQFF.

This CDR3 reads CAWSLTGGSSPLHF. CDR3 coding DNA: TGTGCCTGGAGTTTAACAGGGGGCAGTTCACCCCTCCACTTT. The chain joins TRBV30 to TRBJ1-6; 9 bases map to TRBD1. The J segment lost 9 bases and the V segment lost 2 bases, leaving 5 bases of the junction unmatched. CDR3 length: 14 amino acids. Per germline, CDR1 GTSNPN and CDR2 SVGIG (reference sequence).

V usage is TRBV9 and J usage is TRBJ2-7; tentatively, D is TRBD1 (8 bases). The V end was cut by 3 bases, the J end by 4 bases, with 17 bases between. This CDR3 region has 15 residues. Germline lookup yields CDR1 SGDLS and CDR2 YYNGEE. CDR3 in amino acids: CASSDDRGGNYEQYF. As DNA, the CDR3 is TGTGCCAGCAGCGATGACAGGGGAGGGAATTACGAGCAGTACTTC. The full variable domain, its missing parts supplied by reference TRBV9 and TRBJ2-7, is DSGVTQTPKHLITATGQRVTLRCSPRSGDLSVYWYQQSLDQGLQFLIQYYNGEERAKGNILERFSAQQFPDLHSELNLSSLELGDSALYFCASSDDRGGNYEQYFGPGTRLTVT.

The chain employs TRBV5-4 and TRBJ1-1; possibly TRBD1 for D (5 bases). This CDR3 comprises 16 residues. Germline CDR1 and CDR2: SGHNT and YYREEE (reference sequence). V lost 2 bases and J lost 7, with 21 bases in between. The CDR3 nucleotides are TGTGCCAGCAGCTTCATTTCAGGGAAGGGGCGGATTGAAGCTTTCTTT. It yields the protein CASSFISGKGRIEAFF.

The chain is built from TRBV21-1 and TRBJ1-1; the D call TRBD1 from the table was never checked on the DNA. TRBV21-1 corresponds to a pseudogene. This CDR3 is built from 12 residues. The CDR3 sequence: CARGSEVPEAFF. The CDR3, as DNA: TGTGCTAGGGGCAGCGAAGTCCCTGAAGCTTTCTTT.

CDR3 sequence: CASCDGRGNNEQFF. Written as DNA, the CDR3 is TGTGCCAGTTGCGACGGGAGGGGGAACAATGAGCAGTTCTTC. The chain recombines TRBV7-3 with TRBJ2-1, with 8 bases that match TRBD2. Germline lookup yields CDR1 SGHTA and CDR2 FQGTGA. After removal of 9 bases from V and 5 bases from J, the junction contained 9 bases not matched to a gene. This CDR3 is built from 14 residues.

The rearrangement uses TRBV6-5 and TRBJ1-1, with TRBD1 matching 7 bases. Germline values: CDR1 MNHEY, CDR2 SVGAGI. The trim removed 2 bases at V and 5 bases at J, leaving 8 bases unmatched. The CDR3 length is 15 residues. This chain's CDR3 is CASSYTDTGETEAFF. The CDR3 nucleotides are TGTGCCAGCAGTTACACCGACACAGGGGAGACTGAAGCTTTCTTT.